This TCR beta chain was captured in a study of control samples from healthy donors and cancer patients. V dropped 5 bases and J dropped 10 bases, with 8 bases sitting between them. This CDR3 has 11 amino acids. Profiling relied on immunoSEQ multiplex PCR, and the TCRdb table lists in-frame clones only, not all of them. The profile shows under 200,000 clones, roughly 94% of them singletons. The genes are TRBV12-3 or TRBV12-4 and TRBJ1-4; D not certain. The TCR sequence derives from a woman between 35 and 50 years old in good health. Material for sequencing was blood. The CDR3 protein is CASSRLGKLFF. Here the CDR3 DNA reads TGTGCCAGCAGTCGTCTTGGAAAACTGTTTTTT.